This TCR beta chain was sequenced during a study of Tregs in tolerant kidney transplant recipients (dated by TCRdb to between 2018 and 2021). With regard to the full study: The transplants used related donors with nonmyeloablative bone marrow transplantation, and mixed chimerism in the human trials was transient. Before combined kidney and bone marrow transplantation, this study identified donor-specific regulatory T cells using TCRbeta sequencing and then followed those same cells after transplant. What the study reported, not specific to this receptor: PCR primers changed over time for some patients, so nucleotide-level comparison across those patients' samples was not possible. Donor-specific Treg expansion was found to exceed global Treg expansion in tolerant patients, suggesting antigen-driven rather than nonspecific expansion. The most biologically relevant and donor-specific TCRbeta repertoire appeared to be identified by expanding Tregs with activated donor B cells. Biological reproducibility was not directly addressed, though technical replication error appeared minimal. Because the study included only a small number of patients, the results must be confirmed in larger populations and under other immunosuppression protocols.

Regarding this clone: Its antigen target is currently unknown. The DNA ends 3 residues before the CDR3 does, and the rest of the CDR3 is filled in from the germline J gene.

Genomic DNA was extracted from sorted cells with the QIAGEN DNeasy Blood and Tissue Kit for TCRbeta CDR3 sequencing. High-throughput TCRbeta CDR3 sequencing was carried out commercially through immunoSEQ, with PCR amplification with bias correction and internal controls included. The published analysis was carried out like this. A unique productive TCRbeta sequence was defined by the CDR3 nucleotide sequence when primers matched, and otherwise by the CDR3 amino acid sequence together with the Vbeta and Jbeta genes. To correct for sorting error, sequences found in more than one sorted population at a frequency ratio of 2:1 or less were discarded, and the remaining shared sequences were assigned to the population with the higher frequency. Sequences were defined as donor-reactive when expanded at least 5-fold in CFSE-low cells versus unstimulated cells and present at a frequency of at least 0.01% in CFSE-low cells. Repertoire divergence was quantified by Jensen-Shannon divergence calculated from the top 100 TCRbeta sequences ranked by frequency. For samples with multiple sequencing runs, sorting error was corrected separately for each run before the runs were pooled. The source is immuneACCESS, and TCRdb retained only in-frame sequences with V and J called. Part of the clones is not carried over; for the studies checked, unresolved V genes explain less than half of this, and the remainder is unexplained. The DNA was the basis for D and trimming; V, J and clone size are from that table. The record for this sample contains roughly 30,000 clones. The ten largest make up roughly 14% of the sample.

The time point label of this sample denotes: blood sample drawn before combined kidney and bone marrow transplant. Unstimulated Tregs (CD4+CD25+CD127-), CD4+ non-Tregs (CD4+CD25-), CD4 and CD8 cells were FACS-sorted from thawed PBMCs. The patients were a few recipients of combined kidney and bone marrow transplants from the ITN036ST trial, and samples were available only for these trial subjects. Healthy control blood was processed to PBMCs by Ficoll density gradient and cryopreserved, and patient PBMCs were collected before and after transplant. Sequences SNHLY (CDR1) and FYNNEI (CDR2) are obtained from the germline V gene. V is clipped by 3 bases and J by 0 bases, and the sequence between their germline boundaries is 14 bases long. From cysteine to phenylalanine, the CDR3 is 16 amino acids long. Part of the CDR3 DNA is given, 39 bases translated from base 1.

The clonotype comes from a human donor who received a combined kidney and bone marrow transplant. The chain joins TRBV2 to TRBJ1-2; TRBD1 might be the D gene, on 5 matching bases. The source material was CD8+ T cells from blood, sampled before the transplant. Partial CDR3 DNA: TGTGCCAGCAGTGATGTAGGGGCCATCCCTAACTATGGC. It translates as CASSDVGAIPNYG. The full CDR3 protein reads CASSDVGAIPNYGYTF.